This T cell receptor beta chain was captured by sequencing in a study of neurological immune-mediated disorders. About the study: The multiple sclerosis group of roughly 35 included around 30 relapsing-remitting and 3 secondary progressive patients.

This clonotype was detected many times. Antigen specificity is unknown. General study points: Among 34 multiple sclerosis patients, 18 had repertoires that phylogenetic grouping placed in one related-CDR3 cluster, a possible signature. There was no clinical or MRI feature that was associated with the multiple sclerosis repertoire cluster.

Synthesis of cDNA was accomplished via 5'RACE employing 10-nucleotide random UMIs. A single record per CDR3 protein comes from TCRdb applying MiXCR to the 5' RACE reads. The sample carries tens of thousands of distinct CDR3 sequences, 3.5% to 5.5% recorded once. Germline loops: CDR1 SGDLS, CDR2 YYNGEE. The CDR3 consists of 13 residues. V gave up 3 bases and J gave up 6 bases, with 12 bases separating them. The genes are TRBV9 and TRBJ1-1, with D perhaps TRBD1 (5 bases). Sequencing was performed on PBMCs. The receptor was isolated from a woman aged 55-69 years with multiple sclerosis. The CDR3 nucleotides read TGTGCCAGCAGCGGCAGGGATTCGGCTGAAGCTTTCTTT. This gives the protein CASSGRDSAEAFF. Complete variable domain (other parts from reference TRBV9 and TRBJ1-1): DSGVTQTPKHLITATGQRVTLRCSPRSGDLSVYWYQQSLDQGLQFLIQYYNGEERAKGNILERFSAQQFPDLHSELNLSSLELGDSALYFCASSGRDSAEAFFGQGTRLTVV.